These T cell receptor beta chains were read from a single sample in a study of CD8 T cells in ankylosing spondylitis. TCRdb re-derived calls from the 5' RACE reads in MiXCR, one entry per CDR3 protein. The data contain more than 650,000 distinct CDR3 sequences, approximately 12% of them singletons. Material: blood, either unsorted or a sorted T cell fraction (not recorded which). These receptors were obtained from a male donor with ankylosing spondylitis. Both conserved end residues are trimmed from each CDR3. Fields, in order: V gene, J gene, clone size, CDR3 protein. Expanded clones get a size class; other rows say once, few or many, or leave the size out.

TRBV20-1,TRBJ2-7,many,SARESTYEQY
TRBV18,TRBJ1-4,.,ASSRTPTPGSTNEKLF
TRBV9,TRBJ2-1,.,ASSVAGPEGGF
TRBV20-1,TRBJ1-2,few,SARESRGLGYT
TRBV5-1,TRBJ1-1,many,ASSFTLNTEAF
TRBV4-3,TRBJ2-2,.,ASSQEGAGAGSGELF
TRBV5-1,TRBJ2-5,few,ASSEAGTHQETQY
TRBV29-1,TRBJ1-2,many,SGRDGYGYT
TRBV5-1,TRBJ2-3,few,ASSSTGDRDIDTQY
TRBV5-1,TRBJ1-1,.,ASSLAGGYTEAF
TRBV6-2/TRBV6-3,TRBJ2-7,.,ASSYSGTATYEQY
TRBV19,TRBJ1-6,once,ASSYRGRGKSPLH
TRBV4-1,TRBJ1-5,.,ASSRGPYQPQH
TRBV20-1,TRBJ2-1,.,SARLGGHEQF
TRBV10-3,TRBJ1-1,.,AISDWTGGTEAF
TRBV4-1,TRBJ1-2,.,ASSQFFPLFYT
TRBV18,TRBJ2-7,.,ASSPTWPGGYEQY
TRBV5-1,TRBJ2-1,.,ASSRLGGGRDEQF
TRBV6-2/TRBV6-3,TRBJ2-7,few,ASSYLGTGLYEQY
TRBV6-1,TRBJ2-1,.,ASSPLATRGGQF
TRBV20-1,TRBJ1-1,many,SARDRGRNTEAF
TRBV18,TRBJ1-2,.,ASSLTRQGSYGYT
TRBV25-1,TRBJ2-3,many,ASSDVGTLTDTQY
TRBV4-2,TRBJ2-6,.,ASSQGGPSRANVLT
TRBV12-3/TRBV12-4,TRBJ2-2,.,ASSSQPGELF
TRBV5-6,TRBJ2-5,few,ASSLGSVSPETQY
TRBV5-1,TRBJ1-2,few,ASSFTPGQGSGYT
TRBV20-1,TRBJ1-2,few,SVSRGANYGYT
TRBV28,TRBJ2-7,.,ASMLWNEQY
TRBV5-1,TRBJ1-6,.,ASGTGTPNSPLH
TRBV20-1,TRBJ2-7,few,SASRAGRH
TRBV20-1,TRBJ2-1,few,SAPASVLRYNEQF
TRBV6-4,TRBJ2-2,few,ASRRRDREIAGELF
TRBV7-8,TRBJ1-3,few,ASSADRVPGNTIY
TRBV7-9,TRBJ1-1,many,ASSPQGTEAF
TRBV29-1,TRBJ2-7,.,SVEDRGQGGPYEQY
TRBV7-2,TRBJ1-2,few,ASSGQAGGYGYT
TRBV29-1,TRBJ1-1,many,SVWTGFRSESTEAF
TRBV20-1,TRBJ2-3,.,SGGIITDTQY
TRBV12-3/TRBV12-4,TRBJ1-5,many,ASSFSRSQH
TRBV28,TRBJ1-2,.,ASSVSLPGYT
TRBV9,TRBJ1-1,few,ASSVTVMNTEAF
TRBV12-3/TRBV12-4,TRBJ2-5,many,ASSPFRDRVETQY
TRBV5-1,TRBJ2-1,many,ASSLDPGGDLLF
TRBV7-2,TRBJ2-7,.,ASTLTHATSEQY
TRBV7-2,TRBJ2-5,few,ASSLVTGPQETQY
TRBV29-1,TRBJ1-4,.,SGGHGGGEKLF
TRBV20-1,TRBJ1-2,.,SGSLQSSYGYT
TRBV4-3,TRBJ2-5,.,ASSQDDSAGGFQTQY
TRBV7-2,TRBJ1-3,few,ASSLMGLGNTIY
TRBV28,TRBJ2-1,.,ASTTSAEYNEQF
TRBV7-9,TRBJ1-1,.,ASSATGRESNTEAF
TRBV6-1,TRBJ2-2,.,ASIGAYPYGELF
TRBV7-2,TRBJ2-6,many,ASSLAGTVSGANVLT